This TCR beta chain was observed in a study of blood T cell repertoires in COVID-19. Trimming left V 3 bases short and J 0 bases short, with 8 bases between. The CDR3 contains 14 residues. The germline gives CDR1 MDHEN, CDR2 SYDVKM. Study processing details: It was from reference gene primer amplification that nucleated cell counts were estimated. Measured with immunoSEQ multiplex PCR; TCRdb has only the in-frame clones, and not every one. The D gene and trimming were derived from the DNA, and the V and J assignments and clone size from that table. The sample yields about 190,000 clones, about 80% seen once.

The chain is built from TRBV28 and TRBJ1-1; no clear D gene. The sequenced sample consisted of peripheral blood. The receptor comes from a man aged 60 to 75 with acute or convalescent COVID-19. The CDR3 here is CASSFQRVNTEAFF. Written as DNA, the CDR3 is TGTGCCAGCAGTTTTCAGAGGGTGAACACTGAAGCTTTCTTT.